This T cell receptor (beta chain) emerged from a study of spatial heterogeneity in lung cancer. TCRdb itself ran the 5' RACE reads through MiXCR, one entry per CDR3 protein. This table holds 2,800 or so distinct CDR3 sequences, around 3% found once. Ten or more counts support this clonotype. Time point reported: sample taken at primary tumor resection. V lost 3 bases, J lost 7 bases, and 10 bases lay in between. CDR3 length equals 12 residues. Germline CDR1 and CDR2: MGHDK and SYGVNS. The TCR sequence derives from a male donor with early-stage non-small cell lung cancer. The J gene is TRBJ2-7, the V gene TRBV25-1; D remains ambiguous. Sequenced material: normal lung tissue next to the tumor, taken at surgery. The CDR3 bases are TGTGCCAGCAGTGAGGTCGGAAGTGAGCAGTACTTC. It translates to CASSEVGSEQYF.